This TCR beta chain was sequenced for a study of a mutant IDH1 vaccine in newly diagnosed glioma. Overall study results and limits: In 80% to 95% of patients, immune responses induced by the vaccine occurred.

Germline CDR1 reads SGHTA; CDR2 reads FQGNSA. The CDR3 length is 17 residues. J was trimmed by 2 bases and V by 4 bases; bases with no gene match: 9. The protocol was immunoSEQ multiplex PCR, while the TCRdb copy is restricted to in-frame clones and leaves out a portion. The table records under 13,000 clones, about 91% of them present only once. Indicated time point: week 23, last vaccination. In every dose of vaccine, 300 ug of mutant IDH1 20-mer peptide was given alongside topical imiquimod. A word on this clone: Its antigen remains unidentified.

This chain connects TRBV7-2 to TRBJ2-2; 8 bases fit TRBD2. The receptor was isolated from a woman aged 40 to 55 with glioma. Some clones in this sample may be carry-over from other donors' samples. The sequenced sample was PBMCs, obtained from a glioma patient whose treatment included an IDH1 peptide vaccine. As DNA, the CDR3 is TGTGCCAGCAGCTCCACGGGCGGGGGGACCAACACCGGGGAGCTGTTTTTT. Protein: CASSSTGGGTNTGELFF.